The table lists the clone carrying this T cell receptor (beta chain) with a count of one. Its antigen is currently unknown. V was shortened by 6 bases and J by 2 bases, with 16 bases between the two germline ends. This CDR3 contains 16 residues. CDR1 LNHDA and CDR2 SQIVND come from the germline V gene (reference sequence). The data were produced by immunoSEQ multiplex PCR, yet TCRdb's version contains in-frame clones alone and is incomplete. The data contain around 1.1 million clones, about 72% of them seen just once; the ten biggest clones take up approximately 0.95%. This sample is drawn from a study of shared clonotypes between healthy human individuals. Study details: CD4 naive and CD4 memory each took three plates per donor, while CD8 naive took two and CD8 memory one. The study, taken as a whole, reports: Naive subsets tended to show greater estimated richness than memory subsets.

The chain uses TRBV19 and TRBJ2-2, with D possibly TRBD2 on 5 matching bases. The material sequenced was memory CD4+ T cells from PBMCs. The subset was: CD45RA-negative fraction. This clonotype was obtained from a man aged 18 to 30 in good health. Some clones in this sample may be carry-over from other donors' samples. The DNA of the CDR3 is TGTGCCAGTAGAGGCGCGGAGGCCCCCAACACCGGGGAGCTGTTTTTT. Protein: CASRGAEAPNTGELFF.